This passage covers 23 T cell receptor beta chains from one sample sequenced in a study of blood T cells in healthy people across ages (dated by TCRdb to 2013 to 2016). Preparation of the library involved 5' RACE. The listed sequencing device is Illumina HiSeq 2500. The second PCR ran for roughly 7 to 12 cycles and used a J-beta primer mix along with a sample-barcoded 5' primer. In TCRdb, the public reads were trimmed at Q25 with fastp and aligned with MiXCR, with productive beta chains retained. Every distinct CDR3 protein forms one entry, paired with its most common genes and DNA. Counted in this sample were roughly 2 million distinct CDR3 sequences; 40% to 55% of them appeared once. More than 2% of the sample goes to the ten largest clones. Input material: blood. The receptors derive from a woman aged 40 to 49 in good health.

A few counts support this clonotype. V and J are TRBV7-9 and TRBJ1-1; 8 bases are a match to TRBD1. Looked up from germline, CDR1 is SEHNR and CDR2 is FQNEAQ (reference sequence). The junction had 3 bases not matched to a gene; V was cut back by 0 bases and J by 0 bases. The CDR3 spans 16 residues. Here the CDR3 reads CASSLAGQGVNTEAFF. DNA of the CDR3: TGTGCCAGCAGCTTAGCCGGACAGGGCGTGAACACTGAAGCTTTCTTT.

The V gene is TRBV20-1, the J gene TRBJ2-3; 13 bases agree with TRBD2. Germline trimming cut 3 bases from V and 1 base from J; bases unmatched to any gene: 1. This CDR3 has 15 amino acids. Germline CDR1 is DFQATT and CDR2 is SNEGSKA (reference sequence). This CDR3 is CSASGLAGGTDTQYF. CDR3 DNA sequence: TGCAGTGCTAGTGGACTAGCGGGGGGCACAGATACGCAGTATTTT.

This clonotype was seen a few times. The chain employs TRBV12-3 or TRBV12-4 and TRBJ2-5; 7 bases match TRBD2. This CDR3 contains 16 residues. V gave up 3 bases and J gave up 5 bases; unmatched junction bases: 12. The CDR3 nucleotides read TGTGCCAGCAGTTTTGGACTAGTGGTGGATGCGGAGACCCAGTACTTC. Residues: CASSFGLVVDAETQYF.

V gene TRBV11-2 combines with J gene TRBJ1-5; D gene ambiguous. The CDR3 contains 13 residues. Germline-derived CDR1 and CDR2 are SGHAT and FQNNGV. V lost 1 base to trimming and J lost 7 bases, with 8 bases between them. The CDR3 nucleotides read TGTGCCAGCAGCTTAGGTCCACGGCAGCCCCAGCATTTT. This encodes CASSLGPRQPQHF.

Turning to this clonotype: At one of its ends the junction is not consistent with the germline gene, which may arise from a read error. This chain uses TRBV11-2 with TRBJ2-3; 11 positions agree with TRBD2. CDR3 size: 20 residues. The germline V gene encodes CDR1 SGHAT and CDR2 FQNNGV. The CDR3 sequence: CASSLSSGGLIRPRTDTQDF. The CDR3 coding sequence is TGTGCCAGCAGCTTATCTAGCGGGGGGTTGATACGACCACGCACAGATACGCAGGATTTT.

The chain links TRBV14 to TRBJ2-1; 11 nucleotides agree with TRBD2. Germline loops: CDR1 SGHDN, CDR2 FVKESK. The CDR3 is 16 residues long. The V and J ends lost 4 bases and 3 bases, in that order; junction bases with no gene match: 5. The CDR3 protein is CASSRRLAGYYNEQFF. The CDR3, as DNA: TGTGCCAGCAGCCGCAGACTAGCGGGGTACTACAATGAGCAGTTCTTC. Based on the CDR3 plus reference TRBV14 and TRBJ2-1, the full variable domain is EAGVTQFPSHSVIEKGQTVTLRCDPISGHDNLYWYRRVMGKEIKFLLHFVKESKQDESGMPNNRFLAERTGGTYSTLKVQPAELEDSGVYFCASSRRLAGYYNEQFFGPGTRLTVL.

The CDR3 region has the DNA TGTGCCAGCGCTAAATTTTACCGGGACAGGGACTACAATGAGCAGTTCTTC. Protein sequence: CASAKFYRDRDYNEQFF. The chain has TRBV11-2 and TRBJ2-1, with 9 bases that match TRBD1. CDR3 size: 17 residues. CDR1 and CDR2 (germline): SGHAT, FQNNGV. Germline trimming cut 8 bases from V and 3 bases from J; bases unmatched to any gene: 14.

The chain recombines TRBV4-2 with TRBJ2-5; TRBD1 might be the D (5 bases). The CDR3 contains 15 residues. CDR1 is LGHNA, CDR2 YNFKEQ, per germline. Trimming removed 1 base at V and 5 bases at J, with 14 bases between. The CDR3 region has the DNA TGTGCCAGCAGCCAAGGCCAACTGGGGCGGGAGACCCAGTACTTC. Translated, it gives CASSQGQLGRETQYF.

The chain carries TRBV4-1 and TRBJ1-6; TRBD1 is a possible D gene (5 bases). V was pared by 0 bases and J by 9 bases, with 12 bases between. Per the germline V gene, CDR1 is MGHRA and CDR2 is YSYEKL. This CDR3 region has 15 residues. The chain's CDR3 is CASSQDVQGRSPLHF. CDR3 coding DNA: TGCGCCAGCAGCCAAGATGTTCAGGGACGTTCACCCCTCCACTTT.

This sequence joins TRBV6-5 and TRBJ1-2; 9 bases match TRBD1. This CDR3 contains 12 residues. Trimming took 6 bases from V and 8 from J; bases not matched to a gene: 4. Per germline, CDR1 MNHEY and CDR2 SVGAGI. The CDR3 loop reads CASSGQGWGYTF. In DNA form, the CDR3 reads TGTGCCAGCAGCGGACAGGGGTGGGGCTACACCTTC.

V gene TRBV4-3 combines with J gene TRBJ2-7; possible D gene TRBD1, 6 bases. Germline CDR1 is LGHNA and CDR2 is YSLEER. V was cut by 1 base and J by 1 base, with 17 bases left in between. This CDR3 has 17 amino acids. The CDR3 DNA reads as TGCGCCAGCAGCCAAGGCCGATCAGGGGAGATATCCTACGAGCAGTACTTC. It codes for CASSQGRSGEISYEQYF.

The chain combines TRBV5-5 with TRBJ1-2, with D maybe TRBD1 (5 bases). V was trimmed by 0 bases and J by 1 base, leaving 10 bases between them. Germline-derived CDR1 and CDR2 are SGHKS and YYEKEE (reference sequence). The CDR3 runs 15 residues. The CDR3 is CASSLGQWSNYGYTF. The CDR3 DNA is TGTGCCAGCAGCTTGGGACAGTGGAGTAACTATGGCTACACCTTC.

The chain employs TRBV29-1 and TRBJ2-1, with TRBD2 identical over 13 bases. V lost 7 bases, J lost 5 bases, and 2 bases stayed unmatched. CDR1 SQVTM and CDR2 ANQGSEA come from the germline V gene. This CDR3 region has 13 residues. CDR3 in DNA: TGCAGCGCCGGACTAGCGGGGGACAATGAGCAGTTCTTC. Translation: CSAGLAGDNEQFF.

This clonotype has just one count. The rearrangement links TRBV21-1 to TRBJ2-7; the table names TRBD1, a call not compared with the DNA. TRBV21-1 is described as a pseudogene. CDR3 length: 17 residues. CDR3 sequence reads: CASSKASGRVSSYEQYF. The CDR3 region has the DNA TGTGCCAGCAGCAAAGCGTCGGGCAGGGTTTCGTCCTACGAGCAGTACTTC.

The chain is built from TRBV4-2 and TRBJ2-5; D remains ambiguous. The length of the CDR3 is 14 residues. The V end lost 4 bases, the J end lost 4 bases, and 13 bases lay between the germline ends. Germline V lookup: CDR1 LGHNA, CDR2 YNFKEQ. In nucleotides, the CDR3 is TGTGCCAGCAGCCCTCAACTCGGCGGAGAGACCCAGTACTTC. Its translation is CASSPQLGGETQYF.

Only a few counts were recorded for this clonotype. The chain carries TRBV7-6 and TRBJ2-5; 11 nucleotides align to TRBD2. The CDR3 length is 16 residues. V shed 5 bases, J shed 0 bases, and the junction held 5 bases outside the gene matches. CDR1 and CDR2 (germline): SGHVS, FNYEAQ. This chain's CDR3 is CASSQNSGGDQETQYF. For the CDR3, the DNA is TGTGCCAGCAGCCAAAATAGCGGGGGGGACCAAGAGACCCAGTACTTC.

CDR3 amino acids: CASSQAGGNIQYF. The CDR3 DNA is TGTGCCAGCAGCCAGGCCGGGGGAAACATTCAGTACTTC. This chain uses TRBV12-3 or TRBV12-4 with TRBJ2-5, with D perhaps TRBD2 (6 bases). The tail of the sequence fits TRBJ2-4 better, so the J call may be wrong. The CDR3 runs to 13 residues.

In this sample, this clonotype turned up a few times. A read error is possible here, since a much larger clone lies one base away. The V and J genes are TRBV11-2 and TRBJ2-7; D unclear. The CDR3 spans 12 residues. V was shortened by 5 bases and J by 2 bases, with 7 bases between the two germline ends. CDR1 and CDR2 (germline): SGHAT, FQNNGV. CDR3: CASSPHAYEQYF. The CDR3 DNA is TGTGCCAGCAGCCCCCACGCCTACGAGCAGTACTTC.

The chain links TRBV12-3 or TRBV12-4 to TRBJ2-7; D assignment may be TRBD1 or TRBD2 (6 bases each). The V and J ends lost 3 bases and 3 bases respectively, with 15 bases between them. The CDR3 extends over 15 amino acids. CDR3 loop: CASSFLGGRGYEQYF. Written as DNA, the CDR3 is TGTGCCAGCAGTTTTCTCGGGGGCCGCGGCTACGAGCAGTACTTC.

As DNA, the CDR3 is TGTGCCAGCAGCATAGACAGGGCAGCCTACGAGCAGTACTTC. It is translated as CASSIDRAAYEQYF. The V and J genes are TRBV7-8 and TRBJ2-7; TRBD1 matches 7 bases. Germline V gene lookup returns CDR1 SGHVS and CDR2 FQNEAQ. CDR3 length: 14 residues. The junction had 6 bases not matched to a gene; V was cut back by 5 bases and J by 2 bases.

This clonotype was recorded a few times. The CDR3 sequence is CATRASLYEQYF. The CDR3 coding sequence is TGTGCCACCAGAGCTTCTCTCTACGAGCAGTACTTC. V usage is TRBV28 and J usage is TRBJ2-7; no clear D gene. Trimming removed 10 bases from V and 3 bases from J, with 13 bases in between. The CDR3 is 12 residues long. Germline V gives CDR1 MDHEN, CDR2 SYDVKM.

This clonotype has more than one count but fewer than ten. The V gene is TRBV29-1, the J gene TRBJ1-2, with D possibly being TRBD1 (6 bases). Trimming removed 7 bases at V and 4 bases at J, with 13 bases between. Germline assignment: CDR1 SQVTM and CDR2 ANQGSEA. CDR3 length: 12 amino acids. DNA of the CDR3: TGCAGCGGCAGGGACAAAGTCTATGGCTACACCTTC. It is translated as CSGRDKVYGYTF.

This clonotype was seen a handful of times. The rearrangement uses TRBV9 and TRBJ1-4, with D tentatively TRBD1 (5 bases). The CDR3 loop spans 16 amino acids. The germline gives CDR1 SGDLS, CDR2 YYNGEE. The V end lost 0 bases, the J end lost 8 bases, and 17 bases lay between the germline ends. The CDR3 DNA is TGTGCCAGCAGCGTAGCTTCCACCCGGACACAGGAAAAACTGTTTTTT. Translation gives CASSVASTRTQEKLFF. Using reference TRBV9 and TRBJ1-4 for the parts outside the CDR3, the full variable domain is DSGVTQTPKHLITATGQRVTLRCSPRSGDLSVYWYQQSLDQGLQFLIQYYNGEERAKGNILERFSAQQFPDLHSELNLSSLELGDSALYFCASSVASTRTQEKLFFGSGTQLSVL.